This TCR beta chain was found in a study of shared clonotypes between healthy human individuals (dated by TCRdb to the early 2020s). Notes on the research overall: The cohort included three men and a couple of women between 18 and 49 years of age. For each donor, CD4 naive and CD4 memory were each given three plates, CD8 naive was given two plates, and CD8 memory was given one plate. To estimate repertoire size and how much clonotypes are shared between individuals, the study performed deep sequencing of blood TCR repertoires from five healthy adults. Different laboratories and diverse techniques were used to prepare libraries and sequence TCR repertoires, to increase sequencing depth and limit assay-specific biases. Per donor, leukapheresis produced somewhere between about 0.9 and 9.5 billion PBMCs. What the research found in general, with its limitations: Pairwise subsampling indicated that sequencing depth was expected to affect the degree of clonotype sharing among donors. Estimated clonotype richness was generally larger for naive than for memory subsets. Approximately 5% of naive CD4, 3.5% of naive CD8, roughly 2.4% of memory CD4, and 0.4% of memory CD8 clonotypes were shared across a few donors. Clonotypes shared by all four sorted-subset donors showed higher generation probabilities than non-shared clonotypes. The small number of donors limited the genetic and exposure-history diversity represented. Rarefaction of sorted-subset datasets indicated incomplete sequencing despite the large sequencing depth. Sampling was restricted to blood, and TCR repertoires in tissues likely differ from the TCR repertoires found in blood.

CDR3 length: 13 amino acids, cysteine to phenylalanine. Only CDR3 DNA is held: 39 bases, read in frame from base 1. Between the V and J ends, shortened by 7 bases and 0 bases respectively, the junction contains 9 bases. The germline V gene encodes CDR1 MNHNS and CDR2 SASEGT. For the CD8 naive samples, CD45RO-negative cells were positively selected for CCR7, yielding a CD45RA+CCR7+ population from which TemRA cells were excluded. The donors were healthy, HIV-negative adults with no recently reported acute infections or vaccinations. Only Caucasian adults living in Nashville, Tennessee, USA were represented among the donors. Blood was collected by leukapheresis, and PBMCs were isolated by Ficoll-Histopaque density gradient centrifugation and then cryopreserved in liquid nitrogen vapor phase. Purity and quantity of every magnetically sorted T cell population were checked by analytical flow cytometry. Genomic DNA was isolated from every sorted fraction and measured by UV absorbance on a Nanodrop 2000c.

This clone appeared a single time. The specificity of this receptor is unknown. There are no base qualities to consult, and no much larger clone falls within one base. Using the deep immunoSEQ assay, TCR CDR3 regions were amplified from genomic DNA by multiplex PCR. Extracted genomic DNA from each cell subset was spread evenly across all wells of several immunoSEQ 96-well plates, with each plate serving as a replicate. Each replicate PCR for sorted subsets received approximately 200 ng genomic DNA, equal to about 30,000 T cell genomes. Purified libraries were quantified with a Qubit 3.0 fluorometer, sized on a Bioanalyzer 2100, and re-quantified with the KAPA Library Quantification kit. Every immunoSEQ 96-well plate was sequenced on a dedicated single-read 150-cycle Illumina NextSeq 550 flow cell. The paper's processing steps were these. Because the immunoSEQ output held only junctional sequences and lacked quality scores, the filtering could not match the filtering applied to full-length reads. To assign V/J genes and CDR3, sequences were annotated using PyIR, a Python wrapper for IgBLAST v1.9, with IMGT germline references. Any read was removed if the V/J assignment was weak (E-value above 1e-6), the CDR3 was missing, or the read contained stop codons, out-of-frame junctions, or ambiguous translated residues. V3J clonotypes were defined as sequences sharing an identical inferred V gene, J gene, and CDR3 amino acid sequence. Percentage overlap between repertoires was calculated by dividing the number of shared unique clonotypes by the size of the smaller repertoire. Richness of each repertoire was evaluated using RTK rarefaction, the Chao1 estimator, and Recon v2.1 estimates of unobserved clonotypes. OLGA was used to compute generation probabilities for all TCRbeta clonotypes that the gDNA method yielded from four donors. What TCRdb holds here is the immuneACCESS table cut down to in-frame rearrangements. Part of the clones is not present; checked against another copy, under half of the missing clones reflect an unresolved V gene, and the others are unexplained. V, J and clone size derive from that table, while D and trimming were established from the DNA sequence. The table for this sample lists under 700,000 clones; roughly 96% of them were counted only once. The ten largest clones add up to 0.11% of the sample.

The sample taken for sequencing was naive CD8+ T cells sorted from blood. Explained via the paper, the cell subset or site label denotes: CD45RA+CCR7+. The TCR originated in a woman aged 25 to 39 in good health. The chain joins TRBV6-1 to TRBJ1-1; the D gene lacks a confident call. CDR3 loop: CASTRVLNTEAFF. The sequence in DNA is TGTGCCAGCACCCGGGTGCTGAACACTGAAGCTTTCTTT.